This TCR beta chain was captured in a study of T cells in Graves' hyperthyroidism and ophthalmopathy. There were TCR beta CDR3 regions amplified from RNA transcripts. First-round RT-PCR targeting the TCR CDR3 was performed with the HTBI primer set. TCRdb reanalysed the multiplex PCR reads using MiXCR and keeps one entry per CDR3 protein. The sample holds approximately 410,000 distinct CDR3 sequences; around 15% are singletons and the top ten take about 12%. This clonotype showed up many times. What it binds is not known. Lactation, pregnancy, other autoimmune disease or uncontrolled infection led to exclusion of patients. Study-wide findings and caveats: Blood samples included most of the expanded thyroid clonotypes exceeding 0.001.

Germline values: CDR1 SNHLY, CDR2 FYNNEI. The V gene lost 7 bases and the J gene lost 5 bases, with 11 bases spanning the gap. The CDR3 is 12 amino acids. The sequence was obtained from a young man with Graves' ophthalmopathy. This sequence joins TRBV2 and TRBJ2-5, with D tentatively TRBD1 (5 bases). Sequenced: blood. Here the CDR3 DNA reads TGTGCCAGCATCGCAGGGTCGGAGACCCAGTACTTC. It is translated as CASIAGSETQYF. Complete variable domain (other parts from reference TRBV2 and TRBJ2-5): EPEVTQTPSHQVTQMGQEVILRCVPISNHLYFYWYRQILGQKVEFLVSFYNNEISEKSEIFDDQFSVERPDGSNFTLKIRSTKLEDSAMYFCASIAGSETQYFGPGTRLLVL.